This is a list of T cell receptor beta chains from one sample in a study of identifying expanded T cells in peripheral blood. The assay was immunoSEQ multiplex PCR, and TCRdb's table has in-frame clones only and misses some. The sample shows roughly 63,000 clones, approximately 82% of them seen only once. Sequencing input: blood. The source of these receptors is a person aged 18-70 years in good health. Each CDR3 is given without its conserved first and last residue. Each record gives: V gene, CDR3 protein.

V gene: TRBV9; CDR3 protein: ASSVVSLGADTQY
V gene: TRBV7-2; CDR3 protein: ASSLRGAGAEQY
V gene: TRBV7-3; CDR3 protein: ASSLLGGPSDTQY
V gene: TRBV6-5; CDR3 protein: ASSRAPGEQY
V gene: TRBV5-1; CDR3 protein: ASSPGVYQETQY
V gene: TRBV11-3; CDR3 protein: ASSSLTSWEQY
V gene: TRBV4-2; CDR3 protein: ASSQEVDRGGETQY
V gene: TRBV5-1; CDR3 protein: ASSVQGSHYGYT
V gene: TRBV5-5; CDR3 protein: ASSLGMGRTSGANVLT
V gene: TRBV19; CDR3 protein: ASSMVADSTDTQY
V gene: TRBV7-9; CDR3 protein: ASRYRGAIYNEQF
V gene: TRBV14; CDR3 protein: ASSKNSGGLYNEQF
V gene: TRBV27; CDR3 protein: ASRNSGDGYGYT
V gene: TRBV7-9; CDR3 protein: ASSYAVAGNPQY
V gene: TRBV7-6; CDR3 protein: ASSSRDRAGDSPLH
V gene: TRBV7-2; CDR3 protein: ASSLEGGTYNEQF
V gene: TRBV28; CDR3 protein: ASRQGPPNEKLF
V gene: TRBV25-1; CDR3 protein: ASSEAAKGATNEKLF
V gene: TRBV12-5; CDR3 protein: ASGLRLGESRTDTQY
V gene: TRBV9; CDR3 protein: ASSISPSGRAGATGSYNEQF
V gene: TRBV7-4; CDR3 protein: ASSFPGQGGGAF
V gene: TRBV27; CDR3 protein: ASTAIAGGNEQF
V gene: TRBV7-3; CDR3 protein: ASSSSGSTDTQY
V gene: TRBV5-6; CDR3 protein: ASSEAPTGGYGYT
V gene: TRBV23-1; CDR3 protein: ASSLDREAYEQY
V gene: TRBV11-3; CDR3 protein: ASSQHVRETQY
V gene: TRBV29-1; CDR3 protein: SVEDPARDRANYGYT
V gene: TRBV7-2; CDR3 protein: ASSARGIIAGGQHTQY
V gene: TRBV7-9; CDR3 protein: ASSSQGFYGYT
V gene: TRBV5-4; CDR3 protein: ASSPSLGQGNYGYT
V gene: TRBV28; CDR3 protein: ASSLLGAGGVAF
V gene: TRBV5-1; CDR3 protein: ASKIDLGLGNTEAF
V gene: TRBV7-2; CDR3 protein: ASSLFLARDTQY
V gene: TRBV6-6; CDR3 protein: ASSSTGGAGGELF
V gene: TRBV4-3; CDR3 protein: ASSPDPGRGYNEQF
V gene: TRBV15; CDR3 protein: ATTSKGGLATNEKLF
V gene: TRBV7-9; CDR3 protein: ASSPRLGGVEAGANVLT
V gene: TRBV6-1; CDR3 protein: ASSVTGNGETQY
V gene: TRBV6-5; CDR3 protein: ASSSTVNTEAF
V gene: TRBV19; CDR3 protein: ASSRTITTNEKLF
V gene: TRBV5-8; CDR3 protein: ASSRRTGFYEQY
V gene: TRBV18; CDR3 protein: ASSPEGGWGYT
V gene: TRBV7-2; CDR3 protein: ASSLRGLAGGPYEQY
V gene: TRBV5-4; CDR3 protein: ASSLSGLAGTQETQY
V gene: TRBV5-1; CDR3 protein: ASSGSGASGNTIY
V gene: TRBV6-1; CDR3 protein: ASDLGPSRETQY
V gene: TRBV5-1; CDR3 protein: ASTKGSSGNTIY
V gene: TRBV6-1; CDR3 protein: ASSGWGTNTEAF
V gene: TRBV30; CDR3 protein: AWRGAGNEQY
V gene: TRBV4-1; CDR3 protein: ASSQVAGGGAETQY
V gene: TRBV30; CDR3 protein: AWSFRGEQF
V gene: TRBV5-1; CDR3 protein: ASSLRARGSSYPYNEQF
V gene: TRBV18; CDR3 protein: ASSPDRVTDTQY
V gene: TRBV19; CDR3 protein: ASSTRLAGYYEQY
V gene: TRBV29-1; CDR3 protein: SVAYLRGLNEQF
V gene: TRBV6-1; CDR3 protein: ASSAPGQINQPQH
V gene: TRBV6-5; CDR3 protein: ASSSPGLDSYT
V gene: TRBV5-7; CDR3 protein: ASSWDRGRTGELF
V gene: TRBV19; CDR3 protein: ASSIIWPFLR
V gene: TRBV18; CDR3 protein: ASSPGLVSYEQY